The 15 T cell receptor beta chains in this list originate from one sample, sequenced in a study of T cell responses to AZD1222 COVID-19 vaccine (dated by TCRdb to the early 2020s). The library was produced with the immunoSEQ multiplex PCR assay. In TCRdb, the immuneACCESS table is reduced to in-frame sequences with V and J assigned. These tables do not hold every clone; where another copy was compared, an unresolved V gene accounts for under half, and the others remain unexplained. The sample contains approximately 150,000 clones, roughly 92% of them found a single time. In total, the top ten clones hold around 10% of the sample. Interpreted using the paper, the time point label stands for: about 28 days (+/-7) after the second vaccine dose. Here the sequenced sample was peripheral blood, taken 28 days after the second AZD1222 dose. These receptors came from an adult who received the AZD1222 COVID-19 vaccine.

V and J are TRBV5-1 and TRBJ1-5; 10 bases map to TRBD1. V shed 0 bases, J shed 3 bases, and the junction held 12 bases outside the gene matches. Germline V gene sequence: CDR1 SGHRS, CDR2 YFSETQ. The CDR3 loop spans 19 amino acids. The chain's CDR3 is CASSLGPLDRGRNNQPQHF. CDR3 DNA sequence: TGCGCCAGCAGCTTGGGCCCACTTGACAGGGGGCGGAACAATCAGCCCCAGCATTTT.

This clone was counted a single time. The genes are TRBV5-1 and TRBJ1-1, with D possibly being TRBD1 (6 bases). V lost 4 bases to trimming and J lost 3 bases, with 16 bases between them. Germline V gene lookup returns CDR1 SGHRS and CDR2 YFSETQ. The CDR3 sequence is 15 residues long. CDR3 residues: CASSLEGRGYTEAFF. In DNA, the CDR3 is TGCGCCAGCAGCCTAGAGGGAAGGGGGTACACTGAAGCTTTCTTT.

This sequence joins TRBV3-1 (or the pseudogene TRBV3-2) and TRBJ1-4; no clear D gene. This CDR3 comprises 13 residues. Germline loops: CDR1 LGHDT, CDR2 YNNKEL (reference sequence). V was trimmed by 3 bases and J by 6 bases, leaving 8 bases between them. The CDR3 nucleotides are TGTGCCAGCAGCCACTCGACCGATGAAAAACTGTTTTTT. It specifies CASSHSTDEKLFF.

The rearrangement joins TRBV5-6 to TRBJ1-1; tentative D call: TRBD1 (5 bases). Germline V lookup: CDR1 SGHDT, CDR2 YYEEEE. The CDR3 contains 16 residues. Trimming removed 4 bases from V and 0 bases from J, with 16 bases in between. CDR3 DNA: TGTGCCAGCAGCCTCGAGACCGACAGTTTGAACACTGAAGCTTTCTTT. It translates to CASSLETDSLNTEAFF.

This clone was recorded only once. V is TRBV14 and J is TRBJ2-7; D perhaps matches TRBD2 (7 bases). V lost 0 bases to trimming and J lost 6 bases, with 9 bases between them. This CDR3 contains 13 residues. Looked up from germline, CDR1 is SGHDN and CDR2 is FVKESK. CDR3: CASSQERGAEQYF. For the CDR3, the DNA is TGTGCCAGCAGCCAAGAACGGGGGGCCGAGCAGTACTTC.

The V and J genes are TRBV21-1 and TRBJ1-6; the table's D gene call, TRBD1, was not cross checked with the DNA. TRBV21-1 is a pseudogene. The CDR3 has 16 amino acids. This CDR3 reads CASSKGDRPHNSPLHF. CDR3 DNA: TGTGCCAGCAGCAAAGGGGACAGGCCCCATAATTCACCCCTCCACTTT.

V gene TRBV14 combines with J gene TRBJ1-2; D is unclear. Germline CDR1 SGHDN, CDR2 FVKESK. V gave up 2 bases and J gave up 4 bases, with 17 bases separating them. The length of the CDR3 is 16 residues. CDR3 region: CASSQILSAGSYGYTF. CDR3 DNA: TGTGCCAGCAGCCAAATTCTCTCGGCCGGGAGCTATGGCTACACCTTC.

The V and J genes are TRBV29-1 and TRBJ2-5; D not certain. V was shortened by 3 bases and J by 5 bases, with 10 bases between the two germline ends. Germline V CDR1 and CDR2: SQVTM, ANQGSEA. The CDR3 has 12 amino acids. In nucleotides, the CDR3 is TGCAGCGTTGAGGGCCAGAGGGAGACCCAGTACTTC. Protein: CSVEGQRETQYF.

The chain uses TRBV28 and TRBJ1-6, with 9 bases matching TRBD1. This CDR3 has 16 amino acids. With 1 base clipped from V and 6 bases from J, the junction kept 4 bases outside the gene matches. In germline, CDR1 is MDHEN, CDR2 SYDVKM. The CDR3 DNA is TGTGCCAGCAGTTTATACCGGGACAGGGCTAATTCACCCCTCCACTTT. Its protein is CASSLYRDRANSPLHF.

Notes on this clone: Relative to the germline gene, one junction end is altered; a read error may explain this. The chain joins TRBV6-5 to TRBJ1-2, with D perhaps TRBD1 (5 bases). CDR1 and CDR2 (germline): MNHEY, SVGAGI. CDR3 length: 15 amino acids. Written as DNA, the CDR3 is TGTGCCAGCAGCTACTCAGGGTCCGCTAACTATGGCTACACCTTC. It specifies CASSYSGSANYGYTF.

The chain carries TRBV6-6 and TRBJ2-7, with 9 positions matching TRBD1. Germline loops: CDR1 MNHNY, CDR2 SVGAGI (reference sequence). The CDR3 is 14 residues long. With V trimmed by 2 bases and J by 4 bases, 3 bases remained unmatched. As DNA, the CDR3 is TGTGCCAGCAGTTACGGACAGGGGATTTACGAGCAGTACTTC. This translates into CASSYGQGIYEQYF.

The chain combines TRBV11-3 with TRBJ2-3; 11 nucleotides align to TRBD1. Per germline, CDR1 SGHNT and CDR2 YENEEA. The V gene end was trimmed by 1 base and the J gene end by 5 bases; junction bases not matched to a gene: 2. The CDR3 runs to 15 residues. In nucleotides, the CDR3 is TGTGCCAGCAGCTTAGGGACAGGGGGCGTAGATACGCAGTATTTT. Protein sequence: CASSLGTGGVDTQYF.

V gene TRBV18 combines with J gene TRBJ2-2; weak D call: TRBD1 (6 bases). Trimming removed 5 bases at V and 0 bases at J, with 10 bases between. The CDR3 covers 15 residues. CDR1 is KGHSH, CDR2 LQKENI, per germline. The CDR3 here is CASSDGTPNTGELFF. For the CDR3, the DNA is TGTGCCAGCTCAGACGGGACACCGAACACCGGGGAGCTGTTTTTT.

This chain uses TRBV20-1 with TRBJ1-1; D is possibly TRBD1 (6 bases). In germline, CDR1 is DFQATT, CDR2 SNEGSKA (reference sequence). Trimming took off 3 bases at V and 3 bases at J, with 14 bases between the two ends. CDR3 length equals 14 residues. The CDR3 DNA reads TGCAGTGCTAGTAGAAAAAGGGGGTACACTGAAGCTTTCTTT. Translation gives CSASRKRGYTEAFF.

This sequence joins TRBV3-1 (or the pseudogene TRBV3-2) and TRBJ1-1; 8 nucleotides match TRBD1. Germline values: CDR1 LGHDT, CDR2 YNNKEL (reference sequence). Trimming at V came to 4 bases and at J to 4 bases, leaving 14 bases not matched to a gene. The CDR3 is made up of 17 amino acids. The CDR3 protein is CASSPKFPGQGATEAFF. CDR3 DNA sequence: TGTGCCAGCAGCCCCAAGTTCCCTGGACAGGGAGCCACTGAAGCTTTCTTT.